Below are 7 T cell receptor beta chains sequenced from a single sample in a study of blood T cell repertoires in COVID-19. The assay was immunoSEQ multiplex PCR, and TCRdb's table has in-frame clones only and misses some. The repertoire has approximately 100,000 clones, around 80% of them found once; the top ten carry 20% to 25%. Sequencing used peripheral blood. The receptors stem from a man between 65 and 80 years old with active or convalescent COVID-19.

The genes are TRBV4-1 and TRBJ2-3; D might be TRBD2 (5 bases). The V gene's germline CDR1 is MGHRA and CDR2 YSYEKL. V lost 4 bases and J lost 0, with 17 bases in between. The CDR3 has 17 amino acids. As DNA, the CDR3 is TGCGCCAGCAGCCCCTCCTCCAGCGGTAGAAGCACAGATACGCAGTATTTT. Its translation: CASSPSSSGRSTDTQYF.

This chain uses TRBV6-6 with TRBJ1-5, with D tentatively TRBD1 (6 bases). Trimming stripped 6 bases from V and 7 bases from J, with 16 bases between. Germline loops: CDR1 MNHNY, CDR2 SVGAGI (reference sequence). This CDR3 spans 14 amino acids. The CDR3 coding sequence is TGTGCCAGCAGGCTAACAGGGAGAGAACAGCCCCAGCATTTT. Translated: CASRLTGREQPQHF.

The gene calls are TRBV27 and TRBJ2-5, with TRBD2 as a possible D gene (5 bases). V lost 5 bases and J lost 5, with 18 bases in between. Germline CDR1 is MNHEY and CDR2 is SMNVEV (reference sequence). CDR3 size: 15 residues. CDR3 region: CASSQSPGVGETQYF. In DNA form, the CDR3 reads TGTGCCAGCAGTCAGTCCCCCGGGGTAGGGGAGACCCAGTACTTC.

This chain connects TRBV18 to TRBJ1-3, with D possibly matching TRBD1 (6 bases). The CDR3 is made up of 15 amino acids. From germline, CDR1 is KGHSH and CDR2 LQKENI. The V gene lost 7 bases and the J gene lost 0 bases, with 13 bases spanning the gap. DNA for the CDR3: TGTGCCAGCTTACGAGGACAGCGCTCTGGAAACACCATATATTTT. Translation gives CASLRGQRSGNTIYF.

This chain uses TRBV28 with TRBJ1-2, with D perhaps TRBD1 (5 bases). Trimming left V 4 bases short and J 4 bases short, with 13 bases between. Germline V gives CDR1 MDHEN, CDR2 SYDVKM. This CDR3 is 14 amino acids long. As DNA, the CDR3 is TGTGCCAGCAGTTCCTGGAGGGGAAGCTATGGCTACACCTTC. Its translation: CASSSWRGSYGYTF.

This chain links TRBV7-9 with TRBJ2-4; 12 nucleotides line up with TRBD1. The CDR3 loop spans 18 amino acids. Germline CDR1 and CDR2: SEHNR and FQNEAQ (reference sequence). After removal of 5 bases from V and 0 bases from J, the junction contained 8 bases not matched to a gene. The CDR3 region is CASSRGTGGNLAKNIQYF. The CDR3 DNA follows: TGTGCCAGCAGCAGAGGGACAGGGGGCAACCTAGCCAAAAACATTCAGTACTTC.

The chain has TRBV5-4 and TRBJ1-2; TRBD1 matches 8 bases. V lost 5 bases and J lost 7; bases outside the gene matches: 10. This CDR3 contains 14 residues. In germline, CDR1 is SGHNT, CDR2 YYREEE (reference sequence). CDR3 sequence reads: CASRESGTGVGYTF. The DNA for the CDR3 is TGTGCCAGCAGGGAATCCGGGACAGGAGTTGGCTACACCTTC.